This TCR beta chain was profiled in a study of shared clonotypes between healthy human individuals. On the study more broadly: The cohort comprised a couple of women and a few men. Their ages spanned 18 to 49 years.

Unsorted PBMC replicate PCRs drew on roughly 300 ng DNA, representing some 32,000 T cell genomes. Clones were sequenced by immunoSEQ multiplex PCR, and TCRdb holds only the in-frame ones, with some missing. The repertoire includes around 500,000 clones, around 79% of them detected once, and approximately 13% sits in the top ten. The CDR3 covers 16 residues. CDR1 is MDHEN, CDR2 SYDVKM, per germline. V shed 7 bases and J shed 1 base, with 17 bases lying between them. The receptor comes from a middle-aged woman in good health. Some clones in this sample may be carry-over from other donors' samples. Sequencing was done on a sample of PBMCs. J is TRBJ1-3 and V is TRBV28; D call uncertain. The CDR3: CASTIPPPGSGNTIYF. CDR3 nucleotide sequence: TGTGCCAGCACCATCCCCCCTCCCGGGTCTGGAAACACCATATATTTT.